These T cell receptor beta chains were read from a single sample in a study of T cell changes during pregnancy in multiple sclerosis. Some clones are missing from TCRdb's copy, which holds only in-frame ones; the method was immunoSEQ multiplex PCR. Here the sample spans around 60,000 clones, around 97% being singletons. The sample in question was CD8+ T cells from peripheral blood mononuclear cells, obtained after pregnancy. These receptors originate from a female donor with multiple sclerosis, enrolled in a pregnancy study. CDR3s include the opening cysteine and the closing phenylalanine or tryptophan. A D gene is named only where the DNA matches it firmly. Not all rows give a size; the values are once, few, many and, for expanded clones, a class.

j_gene | abundance | v_gene | d_gene | CDR3nt | CDR3aa
TRBJ2-2 | NA | TRBV9 | NA | TGTGCCAGCAGCGTTTTTAGTGGGGAGCTGTTTTTT | CASSVFSGELFF
TRBJ2-3 | NA | TRBV5-8 | TRBD2 | TGTGCCAGCAGCCTCCAGACTAGCGGGATAACAGATACGCAGTATTTT | CASSLQTSGITDTQYF
TRBJ2-7 | once | TRBV29-1 | TRBD2 | TGCAGCGCCTCCCGACTAGCGGGAGATAGCGAGCAGTACTTC | CSASRLAGDSEQYF
TRBJ2-3 | NA | TRBV30 | NA | TGTGCCTGGAGTGGTGTAGAACGGTCGGATACGCAGTATTTT | CAWSGVERSDTQYF
TRBJ2-1 | NA | TRBV5-1 | TRBD1 | TGCGCCAGCAGCTACAGACAGGGGGCTGGACAGTTCTTC | CASSYRQGAGQFF
TRBJ2-1 | NA | TRBV4-2 | NA | TGTGCCAGCAGCCAAGATATAGTCTTAGCGTCTTGGTACAATGAGCAGTTCTTC | CASSQDIVLASWYNEQFF
TRBJ2-7 | NA | TRBV6-1 | TRBD2 | TGTGCCAGCAGTGAAGAGTTAGCGGGAGCCCTCTACGAGCAGTACTTC | CASSEELAGALYEQYF
TRBJ2-7 | NA | TRBV29-1 | NA | TGCAGCGTTGCATCTGGGAGAACCTACGAGCAGTACTTC | CSVASGRTYEQYF
TRBJ2-7 | NA | TRBV5-4 | NA | TGTGCCAGCAGCCCAAGGATTGAGGCGATCGAGCAGTACTTC | CASSPRIEAIEQYF
TRBJ2-1 | NA | TRBV27 | NA | TGTGCCAGCAGTCCAACTACCCACAATGAGCAGTTCTTC | CASSPTTHNEQFF
TRBJ2-1 | once | TRBV7-9 | TRBD2 | TGTGCCAGCAGCCTACTTGGGACTAGCGGACACAATGAGCAGTTCTTC | CASSLLGTSGHNEQFF
TRBJ1-2 | few | TRBV7-9 | TRBD1 | TGTGCCAGCAGCTTAGCTGACAGGGCTAACTATGGCTACACCTTC | CASSLADRANYGYTF
TRBJ2-7 | NA | TRBV28 | TRBD2 | TGTGCCATCGATAGCGGGAGACTCTACGAGCAGTACTTC | CAIDSGRLYEQYF
TRBJ2-5 | NA | TRBV9 | NA | TGTGCCAGCAGCGCCGGTGGGGACTACCAAGAGACCCAGTACTTC | CASSAGGDYQETQYF
TRBJ1-5 | once | TRBV4-2 | NA | TGTGCCAGCAGCCAAGAGGGGGCGGATCAGCCCCAGCATTTT | CASSQEGADQPQHF
TRBJ2-7 | NA | TRBV5-1 | NA | TGCGCCAGCGCAACCGGGATCCCCTACGAGCAGTACTTC | CASATGIPYEQYF
TRBJ2-1 | once | TRBV7-9 | TRBD2 | TGTGCCAGCAGCGGAATGGGACTAGCGAGCAATGAGCAGTTCTTC | CASSGMGLASNEQFF
TRBJ2-7 | once | TRBV4-3 | NA | TGCGCCAGCAGCCAATTTGGCGGCTACGAGCAGTACTTC | CASSQFGGYEQYF
TRBJ2-5 | NA | TRBV19 | NA | TGTGCCAGTAAGACTGCCCATCCAATCGGAGAGACCCAGTACTTC | CASKTAHPIGETQYF
TRBJ1-1 | NA | TRBV19 | NA | TGTGCCAGTAGTTATGGGGGGATGAACACTGAAGCTTTCTTT | CASSYGGMNTEAFF
TRBJ1-1 | few | TRBV10-3 | NA | TGTGCCATCAGTGAGACAGGTACTGAAGCTTTCTTT | CAISETGTEAFF
TRBJ2-1 | NA | TRBV6-1 | TRBD2 | TGTGCCAGCACTCTAGCGGGAGATTACAATGAGCAGTTCTTC | CASTLAGDYNEQFF
TRBJ2-7 | NA | TRBV7-9 | NA | TGTGCCAGCAGCTTAGGTAACCACCAGGGGAGCTCCTACGAGCAGTACTTC | CASSLGNHQGSSYEQYF
TRBJ1-1 | NA | TRBV5-4 | NA | TGTGCCAGCAGCCCGAAGGCAGGCGAACAGGGTCGAACTGAAGCTTTCTTT | CASSPKAGEQGRTEAFF
TRBJ2-7 | NA | TRBV13 | NA | TGTGCCAGCAGCCACTCCTACAGAGCCTACGAGCAGTACTTC | CASSHSYRAYEQYF
TRBJ1-4 | NA | TRBV5-4 | TRBD1 | TGTGCCAGCAGCTTGACAGGGGGCGGCCCAAATGAAAAACTGTTTTTT | CASSLTGGGPNEKLFF
TRBJ2-7 | NA | TRBV7-2 | TRBD2 | TGTGCCAGCAGCTTAGGAGCGGGAGGCCCCCCCGAGCAGTACTTC | CASSLGAGGPPEQYF
TRBJ2-7 | NA | TRBV7-6 | NA | TGTGCCAGCAGCCCCCCCGGGACTGCTCTCTACGAGCAGTACTTC | CASSPPGTALYEQYF
TRBJ2-1 | NA | TRBV9 | TRBD2 | TGTGCCAGCGGGGAATTTATGGGGACTAGCGGGAATCCGTCCTACAATGAGCAGTTCTTC | CASGEFMGTSGNPSYNEQFF
TRBJ1-1 | once | TRBV27 | NA | TGTGCCAGCAGTTCGGGAGGACGCTGGGGCGCTGAAGCTTTCTTT | CASSSGGRWGAEAFF
TRBJ2-1 | NA | TRBV4-1 | NA | TGCGCCAGCAGCCATTTAGCGGACCGGGCCGGTGGGGAGCAGTTCTTC | CASSHLADRAGGEQFF
TRBJ1-3 | NA | TRBV9 | NA | TGTGCCAGCAGCGTAGGGCCTTACTCTGGAAACACCATATATTTT | CASSVGPYSGNTIYF
TRBJ2-1 | NA | TRBV6-5 | NA | TGTGCCAGCAGCTTCGGACAACGCAATGAGCAGTTCTTC | CASSFGQRNEQFF
TRBJ1-5 | NA | TRBV5-6 | NA | TGTGCCAGCAGCTTGATGTCCTCGGGGGGTCATCAGCCCCAGCATTTT | CASSLMSSGGHQPQHF
TRBJ2-7 | NA | TRBV28 | TRBD1 | TGTGCCAGCAGACTCACAGGGGGCGACGAGCAGTACTTC | CASRLTGGDEQYF
TRBJ2-5 | NA | TRBV7-8 | TRBD2 | TGTGCCAGCAGCTTCACCCTGACAAAACTCTGGACTAGCGGGCAGTACCAAGAGACCCAGTACTTC | CASSFTLTKLWTSGQYQETQYF
TRBJ1-1 | NA | TRBV11-3 | TRBD1 | TGTGCCAGCAGCTCCCCCGGACAGGGGGAATGGAGGGACACTGAAGCTTTCTTT | CASSSPGQGEWRDTEAFF
TRBJ2-1 | NA | TRBV6-5 | TRBD2 | TGTGCCAGCAGTTACGGCGGGAGAGGCTACAATGAGCAGTTCTTC | CASSYGGRGYNEQFF
TRBJ1-1 | NA | TRBV5-1 | TRBD1 | TGCGCCAGCAGCTTGGCCGCGGGACAGGGGAAAAGGAGGGGTGGAAACACTGAAGCTTTCTTT | CASSLAAGQGKRRGGNTEAFF
TRBJ2-7 | NA | TRBV19 | NA | TGTGCCAGTAGTATGGTAGCGGACCCTTACGAGCAGTACTTC | CASSMVADPYEQYF
TRBJ1-1 | NA | TRBV11-2 | NA | TGTGCCAGCAGCCAAGTCGGACACGGCACTGAAGCTTTCTTT | CASSQVGHGTEAFF
TRBJ2-1 | NA | TRBV7-8 | NA | TGTGCCAGCAGCTCAACTATGGAGCAGTTCTTC | CASSSTMEQFF
TRBJ2-5 | NA | TRBV6-5 | TRBD2 | TGTGCCAGCAGCCTAGCGGGAGGCCAAGAGACCCAGTACTTC | CASSLAGGQETQYF
TRBJ2-7 | NA | TRBV7-8 | NA | TGTGCCAGCAGCTTAGATGACAGTTACGAGCAGTACTTC | CASSLDDSYEQYF
TRBJ2-7 | NA | TRBV6-5 | TRBD2 | TGTGCCAGCAGCCCACTAGCGGGAAGCCCCTACGAGCAGTACTTC | CASSPLAGSPYEQYF
TRBJ2-5 | NA | TRBV5-1 | TRBD2 | TGCGCCAGCAGCTTGGCGGGACTAGCGGAAGAGACCCAGTACTTC | CASSLAGLAEETQYF
TRBJ2-5 | NA | TRBV10-3 | TRBD2 | TGTGCCATCAGTGAGTTATGGGGCCACCAGCGGGAAGACGGAGAGACCCAGTACTTC | CAISELWGHQREDGETQYF
TRBJ2-6 | NA | TRBV27 | TRBD1 | TGTGCCAGCAGTTCCCGACAGGGGTCTGGGGCCAACGTCCTGACTTTC | CASSSRQGSGANVLTF
TRBJ2-3 | NA | TRBV7-9 | TRBD2 | TGTGCCAGCAGCTTTCTAGCGGGCACCACAGATACGCAGTATTTT | CASSFLAGTTDTQYF
TRBJ2-5 | NA | TRBV6-5 | TRBD2 | TGTGCCAGCAGTGTAGCGGGAGGGATGGAGACCCAGTACTTC | CASSVAGGMETQYF
TRBJ2-3 | NA | TRBV7-6 | TRBD2 | TGTGCCAGCAGTTCAGGACTAGCGGGAGCAGATACGCAGTATTTT | CASSSGLAGADTQYF
TRBJ2-2 | once | TRBV5-6 | NA | TGTGCCAGCAGCTTGGTGCAGGGCCGGGAGCTGTTTTTT | CASSLVQGRELFF
TRBJ2-1 | once | TRBV7-3 | TRBD2 | TGTGCCAGCAGCTTAAGTCCGGGGACTAGCCCCTACAATGAGCAGTTCTTC | CASSLSPGTSPYNEQFF
TRBJ2-1 | NA | TRBV5-4 | TRBD2 | TGTGCCAGCAGCGAGGGACTAGCGGTCAATGAGCAGTTCTTC | CASSEGLAVNEQFF
TRBJ2-1 | NA | TRBV27 | NA | TGTGCCAGCAGCCCCCCTGGAGTTGAGCAGTTCTTC | CASSPPGVEQFF
TRBJ2-1 | NA | TRBV28 | NA | TGTGCCAGCAGTTTAAATGCCCGAGGGTATGAGCAGTTCTTC | CASSLNARGYEQFF
TRBJ1-2 | NA | TRBV27 | NA | TGTGCCACCAGGACTTTTAACTATGGCTACACCTTC | CATRTFNYGYTF